Detailed here is one TCR beta chain. The CDR3 loop spans 11 amino acids. Germline trimming cut 7 bases from V and 7 bases from J; bases unmatched to any gene: 3. Germline V lookup: CDR1 MGHDK, CDR2 SYGVNS. This entry belongs to a study of technical replicates of blood from several donors. Sequenced by immunoSEQ multiplex PCR; TCRdb stores in-frame clones only, minus some. The sample has some 77,000 clones, roughly nine tenths seen once. The chain has TRBV25-1 and TRBJ1-1, with 7 bases aligning to TRBD1. The specimen sequenced was T cells isolated from PBMCs. The receptor comes from a human donor in good health. CDR3 coding DNA: TGTGCCAGCATCTACAGGGGTGAAGCTTTCTTT. It translates to CASIYRGEAFF.